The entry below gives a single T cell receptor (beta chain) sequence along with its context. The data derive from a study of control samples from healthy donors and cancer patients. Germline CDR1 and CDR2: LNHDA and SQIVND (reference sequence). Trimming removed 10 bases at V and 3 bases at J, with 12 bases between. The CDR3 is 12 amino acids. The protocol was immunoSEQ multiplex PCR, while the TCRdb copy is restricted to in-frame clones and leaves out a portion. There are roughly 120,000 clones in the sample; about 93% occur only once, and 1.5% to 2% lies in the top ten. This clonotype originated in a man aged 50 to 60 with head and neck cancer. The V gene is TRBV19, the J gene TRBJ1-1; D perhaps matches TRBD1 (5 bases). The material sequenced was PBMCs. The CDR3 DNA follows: TGTGCCACCGCCGACAGACACACTGAAGCTTTCTTT. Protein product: CATADRHTEAFF.